Given below is one TCR beta chain in context. The target antigen is unknown. The sample originates from a study of T cell responses to AZD1222 COVID-19 vaccine. Notes on the study in general: In all cases, repertoires were sampled only after the peak T cell response. Two AZD1222 doses significantly raised spike-specific TCR breadth and depth over controls. Among spike-specific TCRs, nearly half reportedly target unmutated variant regions.

TCRdb's table, derived via immunoSEQ multiplex PCR, lists solely in-frame clones and lacks some. The sample includes more than 150,000 clones, around 89% of them seen just once. J lost 4 bases, V lost 2 bases, and 7 bases had no gene match. CDR1 is MNHNY and CDR2 is SVGAGI in the germline V gene (reference sequence). This CDR3 is built from 15 residues. The TCR comes from an adult in good health. The V gene is TRBV6-6, the J gene TRBJ2-7; 8 nucleotides agree with TRBD1. Material: peripheral blood, obtained on day 0 of AZD1222 vaccination. The CDR3 loop is CASSYLGQGKYEQYF. CDR3 nucleotide sequence: TGTGCCAGCAGTTACCTCGGACAGGGCAAGTACGAGCAGTACTTC.